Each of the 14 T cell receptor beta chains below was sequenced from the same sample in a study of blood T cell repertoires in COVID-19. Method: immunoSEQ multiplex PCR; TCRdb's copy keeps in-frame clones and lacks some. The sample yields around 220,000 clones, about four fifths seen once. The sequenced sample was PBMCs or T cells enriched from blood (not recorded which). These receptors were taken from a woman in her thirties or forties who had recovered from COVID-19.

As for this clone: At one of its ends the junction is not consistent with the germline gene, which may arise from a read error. Written as DNA, the CDR3 is TGTGCCAGCAGCTTGTCAGTGGGACAGGGGAACCCCGGGGAGCTGTTTTTT. As protein: CASSLSVGQGNPGELFF. V gene TRBV5-4 combines with J gene TRBJ2-2; 10 nucleotides line up with TRBD1. The germline V gene has CDR1 SGHNT and CDR2 YYREEE (reference sequence). The CDR3 is 17 amino acids.

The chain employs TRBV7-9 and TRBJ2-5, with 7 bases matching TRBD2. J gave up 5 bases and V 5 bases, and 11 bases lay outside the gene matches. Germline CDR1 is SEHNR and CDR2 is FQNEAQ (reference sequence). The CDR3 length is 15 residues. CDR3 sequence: CASSPSRTRLETQYF. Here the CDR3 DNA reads TGTGCCAGCAGCCCTTCTAGGACTAGGCTGGAGACCCAGTACTTC.

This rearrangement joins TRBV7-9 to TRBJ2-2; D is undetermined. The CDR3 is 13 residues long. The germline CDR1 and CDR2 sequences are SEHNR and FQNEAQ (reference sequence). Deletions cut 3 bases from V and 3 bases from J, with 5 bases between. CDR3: CASSFLYTGELFF. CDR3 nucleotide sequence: TGTGCCAGCAGCTTCCTGTACACCGGGGAGCTGTTTTTT.

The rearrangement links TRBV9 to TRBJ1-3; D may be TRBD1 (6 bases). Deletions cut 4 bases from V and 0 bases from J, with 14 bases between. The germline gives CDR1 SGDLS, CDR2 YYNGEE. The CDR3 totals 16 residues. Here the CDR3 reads CASSPRTVSSGNTIYF. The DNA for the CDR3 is TGTGCCAGCAGCCCGCGGACAGTTTCCTCTGGAAACACCATATATTTT. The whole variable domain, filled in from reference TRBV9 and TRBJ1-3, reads DSGVTQTPKHLITATGQRVTLRCSPRSGDLSVYWYQQSLDQGLQFLIQYYNGEERAKGNILERFSAQQFPDLHSELNLSSLELGDSALYFCASSPRTVSSGNTIYFGEGSWLTVV.

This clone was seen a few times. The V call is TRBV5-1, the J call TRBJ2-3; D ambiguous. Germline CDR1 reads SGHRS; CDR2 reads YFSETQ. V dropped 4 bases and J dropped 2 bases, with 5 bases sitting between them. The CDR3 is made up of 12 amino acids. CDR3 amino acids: CASSPSTDTQYF. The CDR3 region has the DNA TGCGCCAGCAGCCCCTCCACAGATACGCAGTATTTT.

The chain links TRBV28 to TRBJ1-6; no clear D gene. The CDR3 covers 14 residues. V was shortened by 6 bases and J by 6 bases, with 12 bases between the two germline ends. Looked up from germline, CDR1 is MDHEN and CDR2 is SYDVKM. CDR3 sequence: CASSPAVGNSPLHF. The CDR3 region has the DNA TGTGCCAGCAGCCCCGCAGTTGGTAATTCACCCCTCCACTTT.

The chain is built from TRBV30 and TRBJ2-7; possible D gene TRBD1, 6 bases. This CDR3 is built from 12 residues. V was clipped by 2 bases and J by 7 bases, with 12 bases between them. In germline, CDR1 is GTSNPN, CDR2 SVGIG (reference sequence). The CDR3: CAWSFRGGEQYF. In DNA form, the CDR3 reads TGTGCCTGGAGTTTCAGGGGCGGGGAGCAGTACTTC.

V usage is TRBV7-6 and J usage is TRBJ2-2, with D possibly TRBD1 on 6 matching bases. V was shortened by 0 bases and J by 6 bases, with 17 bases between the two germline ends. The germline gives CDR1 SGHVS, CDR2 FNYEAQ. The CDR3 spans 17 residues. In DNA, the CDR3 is TGTGCCAGCAGCTTAGCGCCTGGGGGCGGTATGTCCGGGGAGCTGTTTTTT. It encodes CASSLAPGGGMSGELFF. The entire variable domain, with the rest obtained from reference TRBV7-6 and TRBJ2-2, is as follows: GAGVSQSPRYKVTKRGQDVALRCDPISGHVSLYWYRQALGQGPEFLTYFNYEAQQDKSGLPNDRFSAERPEGSISTLTIQRTEQRDSAMYRCASSLAPGGGMSGELFFGEGSRLTVL.

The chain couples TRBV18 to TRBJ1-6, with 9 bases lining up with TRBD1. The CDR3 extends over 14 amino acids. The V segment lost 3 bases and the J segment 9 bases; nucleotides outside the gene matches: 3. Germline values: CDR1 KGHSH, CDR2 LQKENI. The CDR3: CASSPGQGTSPLHF. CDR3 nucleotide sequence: TGTGCCAGCTCACCGGGACAGGGTACTTCACCCCTCCACTTT.

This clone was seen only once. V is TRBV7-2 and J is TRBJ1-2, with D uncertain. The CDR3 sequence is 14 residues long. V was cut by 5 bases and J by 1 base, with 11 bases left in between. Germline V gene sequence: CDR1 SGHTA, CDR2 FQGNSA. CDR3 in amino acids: CASSPRTNNYGYTF. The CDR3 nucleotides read TGTGCCAGCAGCCCGCGAACCAATAACTATGGCTACACCTTC.

CDR3 residues: CASRLQGYNSPLHF. The CDR3 DNA is TGTGCCAGCAGACTTCAGGGGTATAATTCACCCCTCCACTTT. The V call is TRBV6-5, the J call TRBJ1-6, with a possible D match to TRBD1 (6 bases). Trimming took off 6 bases at V and 4 bases at J, with 10 bases between the two ends. The V gene's germline CDR1 is MNHEY and CDR2 SVGAGI. The CDR3 runs 14 residues.

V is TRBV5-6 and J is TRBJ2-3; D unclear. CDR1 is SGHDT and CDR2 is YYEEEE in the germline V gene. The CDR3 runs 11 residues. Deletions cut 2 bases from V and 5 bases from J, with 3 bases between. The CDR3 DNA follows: TGTGCCAGCAGCTTTAGAGATACGCAGTATTTT. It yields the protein CASSFRDTQYF.

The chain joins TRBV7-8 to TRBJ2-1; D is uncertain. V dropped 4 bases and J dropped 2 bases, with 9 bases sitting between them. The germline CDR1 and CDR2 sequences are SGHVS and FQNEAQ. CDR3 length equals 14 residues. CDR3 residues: CASSYRRTYNEQFF. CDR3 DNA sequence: TGTGCCAGCAGCTACAGACGGACCTACAATGAGCAGTTCTTC. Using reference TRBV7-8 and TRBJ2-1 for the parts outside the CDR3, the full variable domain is GAGVSQSPRYKVAKRGQDVALRCDPISGHVSLFWYQQALGQGPEFLTYFQNEAQLDKSGLPSDRFFAERPEGSVSTLKIQRTQQEDSAVYLCASSYRRTYNEQFFGPGTRLTVL.

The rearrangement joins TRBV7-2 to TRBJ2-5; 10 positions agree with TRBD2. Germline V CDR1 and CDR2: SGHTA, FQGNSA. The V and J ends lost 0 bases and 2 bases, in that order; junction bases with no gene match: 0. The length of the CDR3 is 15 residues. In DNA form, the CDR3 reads TGTGCCAGCAGCTTAGCAGCGGGAGGGCAAGAGACCCAGTACTTC. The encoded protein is CASSLAAGGQETQYF.